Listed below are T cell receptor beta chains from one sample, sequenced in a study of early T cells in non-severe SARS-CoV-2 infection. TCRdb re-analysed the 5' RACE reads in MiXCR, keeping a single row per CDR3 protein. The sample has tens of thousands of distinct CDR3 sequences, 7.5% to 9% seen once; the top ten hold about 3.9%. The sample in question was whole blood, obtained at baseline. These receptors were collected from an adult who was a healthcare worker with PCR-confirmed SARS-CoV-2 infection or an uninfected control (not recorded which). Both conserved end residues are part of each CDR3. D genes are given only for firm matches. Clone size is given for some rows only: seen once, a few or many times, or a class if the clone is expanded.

TGTGCCAGCAGCCAAGACGGGACAGGGTGGAATGAGCAGTTCTTC CASSQDGTGWNEQFF few TRBJ2-1 TRBV3-1 TRBD1 15
TGTGCCAGCAGTGAATGGGGCAGGGTGAACACTGAAGCTTTCTTT CASSEWGRVNTEAFF many TRBJ1-1 TRBV25-1 - 15
TGTGCCAGCAGCCACGGGACAGGGCAGGGAGAGACCCAGTACTTC CASSHGTGQGETQYF - TRBJ2-5 TRBV6-6 TRBD1 15
TGTGCCAGCAGTGAAGGGGGCAGGGGACCCTACGAGCAGTACTTC CASSEGGRGPYEQYF few TRBJ2-7 TRBV6-1 - 15
TGTGCCAGCAGTCAAGTACAGGGGGACGGCTACACCTTC CASSQVQGDGYTF many TRBJ1-2 TRBV7-9 TRBD1 13
TGTGCCAGCACCGATCCTAGAGAGACCCAGTACTTC CASTDPRETQYF few TRBJ2-5 TRBV6-2/TRBV6-3 - 12
TGTGCCAGCAGCTCCATGGGTCTTAGCACAGATACGCAGTATTTT CASSSMGLSTDTQYF - TRBJ2-3 TRBV12-3/TRBV12-4 - 15
TGCAGCGTTGTACAGGGAAATCGCGAGCAGTACTTC CSVVQGNREQYF - TRBJ2-7 TRBV29-1 - 12
TGCAGTGCTAGTGGGGATCGTAGCTCCTACAATGAGCAGTTCTTC CSASGDRSSYNEQFF many TRBJ2-1 TRBV20-1 - 15
TGTGCCAGCGGGCAGGGAGATTACGAGCAGTACTTC CASGQGDYEQYF many TRBJ2-7 TRBV7-9 - 12
TGTGCCAGCTCACCAAGTAGCCGGCGGACAACTAATGAAAAACTGTTTTTT CASSPSSRRTTNEKLFF many TRBJ1-4 TRBV18 - 17
TGTGCCAGTAGTGCGGGGACTAGCGGGACTTACGAGCAGTACTTC CASSAGTSGTYEQYF - TRBJ2-7 TRBV19 TRBD2 15
TGCAGCCACCAGGGGACTAGCGGCTACGAGCAGTACTTC CSHQGTSGYEQYF few TRBJ2-7 TRBV29-1 TRBD2 13
TGTGCCAGCAGCTTGGATTCCGGGACAGGGGAGATCGGTGGAGAAAAACTGTTTTTT CASSLDSGTGEIGGEKLFF many TRBJ1-4 TRBV5-5 TRBD1 19
TGTGCCAGCAGCCTTGACAGACTGTTGACCCAGTACTTC CASSLDRLLTQYF many TRBJ2-5 TRBV12-3/TRBV12-4 - 13
TGCAGTGCTAGGCTAGCGGGGGGGCGTAATGAGCAGTTCTTC CSARLAGGRNEQFF many TRBJ2-1 TRBV20-1 TRBD2 14
TGTGCCAGCAGCGAGCAGGGGACCCAAGAGACCCAGTACTTC CASSEQGTQETQYF - TRBJ2-5 TRBV7-9 - 14
TGTGCCAGCAGCGTCGCCGGACCCAAAAACATTCAGTACTTC CASSVAGPKNIQYF few TRBJ2-4 TRBV9 - 14
TGCAGTGCTAGTTTCCGGAATGAGCAGTTCTTC CSASFRNEQFF many TRBJ2-1 TRBV20-1 - 11
TGTGCCAGCACTGACAATAGGGGGGCGGAGACCCAGTACTTC CASTDNRGAETQYF few TRBJ2-5 TRBV6-1 - 14
TGTGCCAGCAGCCAGGGGGTTCGGCTTAACTATGGCTACACCTTC CASSQGVRLNYGYTF few TRBJ1-2 TRBV12-3/TRBV12-4 TRBD1 15
TGTGCCAGCAGCCAGGGAAGATCCCAGGGGTTTTCGAACACTGAAGCTTTCTTT CASSQGRSQGFSNTEAFF few TRBJ1-1 TRBV14 - 18
TGCGCCAGCAGCCAGAGGGAGACTAGCAACTACGAGCAGTACTTC CASSQRETSNYEQYF few TRBJ2-7 TRBV4-1 TRBD2 15
TGTGCCAGCAGTTACTCGTTACGGGAGCCCCTCCACTTT CASSYSLREPLHF many TRBJ1-6 TRBV6-6 - 13
TGTGCCAGCAGCAAACGCTTCAAAGGGGATAAAGATTCACCCCTCCACTTT CASSKRFKGDKDSPLHF many TRBJ1-6 TRBV21-1 - 17
TGCGCCAGCAGCCAAGTAGAGGACAGGACCTACGAGCAGTACTTC CASSQVEDRTYEQYF few TRBJ2-7 TRBV4-1 TRBD1 15
TGTGCCTGGAATAACCTAGCGATCGGGGAGCTGTTTTTT CAWNNLAIGELFF many TRBJ2-2 TRBV30 - 13
TGTGCCAGCAGGGGAATCTGGACTGAAGCTTTCTTT CASRGIWTEAFF many TRBJ1-1 TRBV12-3/TRBV12-4 - 12
TGTGCCAGCAGCCCCGGGACAGGAGGCCAGTATTTT CASSPGTGGQYF once TRBJ2-3 TRBV12-3/TRBV12-4 TRBD1 12
TGTGCCAGCAGCCAAGGGGTCGGGACAGGGGCCTACGAGCAGTACTTC CASSQGVGTGAYEQYF few TRBJ2-7 TRBV3-1 TRBD1 16
TGCGCCAGCAGCCCTGATCCTGGGAGGAGTGAAAAACTGTTTTTT CASSPDPGRSEKLFF few TRBJ1-4 TRBV5-1 - 15
TGTGCCAGCAGCCCAGGACTAGTGTTGAACACCGGGGAGCTGTTTTTT CASSPGLVLNTGELFF - TRBJ2-2 TRBV7-9 TRBD2 16
TGTGCCAGCAGCCAGTCGGGACCAGGAGACGAGCAGTACTTC CASSQSGPGDEQYF - TRBJ2-7 TRBV4-2 - 14
TGTGCCAGCAGCTTCGAGTACGGGGAGCTGTTTTTT CASSFEYGELFF - TRBJ2-2 TRBV11-2 - 12
TGTGCCAGCAGCTTAGGGACATTCTACGAGCAGTACTTC CASSLGTFYEQYF few TRBJ2-7 TRBV7-6 - 13
TGTGCCAGCAGCCAAGTCCCGGGGATGAACACTGAAGCTTTCTTT CASSQVPGMNTEAFF few TRBJ1-1 TRBV3-1 - 15
TGTGCCAGCAGCTTGTACAGAACTTCTAGCACAGATACGCAGTATTTT CASSLYRTSSTDTQYF - TRBJ2-3 TRBV5-6 - 16
TGCGCCAGCACCCAAAGGCCTCAAGAGACCCAGTACTTC CASTQRPQETQYF - TRBJ2-5 TRBV10-2 - 13
TGTGCCAGCAGCGTAGGCGGACAAGGGGTCCAATTTGATACGCAGTATTTT CASSVGGQGVQFDTQYF - TRBJ2-3 TRBV9 - 17
TGTGCCAGCAGGGCCACAGGGCGTCCCTACGAGCAGTACTTC CASRATGRPYEQYF few TRBJ2-7 TRBV12-3/TRBV12-4 - 14
TGCGCCAGCAGCTCCGAGCTGACTAGCGGGGGGCTTAACACCGGGGAGCTGTTTTTT CASSSELTSGGLNTGELFF - TRBJ2-2 TRBV5-1 TRBD2 19
TGTGCCAGCAGCCAAGAAGGGGGACTAGCGAGAGAGCAGTACTTC CASSQEGGLAREQYF few TRBJ2-7 TRBV3-1 TRBD2 15
TGCGCCAGCAGCCAAGGAGCAGCGGGAGGCACAGATACGCAGTATTTT CASSQGAAGGTDTQYF - TRBJ2-3 TRBV4-1 TRBD2 16
TGTGCCTGGACAGGGGGTTCCCACGAGCAGTACTTC CAWTGGSHEQYF few TRBJ2-7 TRBV30 TRBD1 12
TGTGCCATCAGTGACCTAACGGACGGAGACTTTAGCACAGATACGCAGTATTTT CAISDLTDGDFSTDTQYF few TRBJ2-3 TRBV10-3 - 18
TGTGCCAGCTGGTCCGGGACTAGCTATATCCACGAGCAGTACTTC CASWSGTSYIHEQYF many TRBJ2-7 TRBV2 TRBD2 15
TGTGCCAGCAGCCTTCGAACGGGCGGTGAATATGGCTACACCTTC CASSLRTGGEYGYTF - TRBJ1-2 TRBV7-9 - 15
TGTGCCAGCAGCTTTACACAGAACACTGAAGCTTTCTTT CASSFTQNTEAFF few TRBJ1-1 TRBV7-3 - 13
TGTGCCAGCAGGCGCGCTAGCGGGGGGGCGGAGACCCAGTACTTC CASRRASGGAETQYF - TRBJ2-5 TRBV5-6 TRBD2 15
TGTGCCAGCAGTCCCATGCCCAACACTGAAGCTTTCTTT CASSPMPNTEAFF many TRBJ1-1 TRBV6-5 - 13
TGTGCCAGCATCACAAACTGGGGGGGGCCCAATCAGCCCCAGCATTTT CASITNWGGPNQPQHF few TRBJ1-5 TRBV6-1 - 16
TGTGCCACCAGCAGAGATCGGGGCGGGCTGGTCTACAATGAGCAGTTCTTC CATSRDRGGLVYNEQFF few TRBJ2-1 TRBV15 - 17
TGCAGTGCTTCCCCCCTAGCGTCTAGTTTCACAGATACGCAGTATTTT CSASPLASSFTDTQYF - TRBJ2-3 TRBV20-1 - 16
TGCGCCAGCAGCTTGGCCAGGGTGACAGGGACGAACGAGCAGTACTTC CASSLARVTGTNEQYF few TRBJ2-7 TRBV5-1 TRBD1 16
TGTGCCAGCAGCTCCGCATACCCGGGACAGGAAAATGAAAAACTGTTTTTT CASSSAYPGQENEKLFF - TRBJ1-4 TRBV7-2 TRBD1 17